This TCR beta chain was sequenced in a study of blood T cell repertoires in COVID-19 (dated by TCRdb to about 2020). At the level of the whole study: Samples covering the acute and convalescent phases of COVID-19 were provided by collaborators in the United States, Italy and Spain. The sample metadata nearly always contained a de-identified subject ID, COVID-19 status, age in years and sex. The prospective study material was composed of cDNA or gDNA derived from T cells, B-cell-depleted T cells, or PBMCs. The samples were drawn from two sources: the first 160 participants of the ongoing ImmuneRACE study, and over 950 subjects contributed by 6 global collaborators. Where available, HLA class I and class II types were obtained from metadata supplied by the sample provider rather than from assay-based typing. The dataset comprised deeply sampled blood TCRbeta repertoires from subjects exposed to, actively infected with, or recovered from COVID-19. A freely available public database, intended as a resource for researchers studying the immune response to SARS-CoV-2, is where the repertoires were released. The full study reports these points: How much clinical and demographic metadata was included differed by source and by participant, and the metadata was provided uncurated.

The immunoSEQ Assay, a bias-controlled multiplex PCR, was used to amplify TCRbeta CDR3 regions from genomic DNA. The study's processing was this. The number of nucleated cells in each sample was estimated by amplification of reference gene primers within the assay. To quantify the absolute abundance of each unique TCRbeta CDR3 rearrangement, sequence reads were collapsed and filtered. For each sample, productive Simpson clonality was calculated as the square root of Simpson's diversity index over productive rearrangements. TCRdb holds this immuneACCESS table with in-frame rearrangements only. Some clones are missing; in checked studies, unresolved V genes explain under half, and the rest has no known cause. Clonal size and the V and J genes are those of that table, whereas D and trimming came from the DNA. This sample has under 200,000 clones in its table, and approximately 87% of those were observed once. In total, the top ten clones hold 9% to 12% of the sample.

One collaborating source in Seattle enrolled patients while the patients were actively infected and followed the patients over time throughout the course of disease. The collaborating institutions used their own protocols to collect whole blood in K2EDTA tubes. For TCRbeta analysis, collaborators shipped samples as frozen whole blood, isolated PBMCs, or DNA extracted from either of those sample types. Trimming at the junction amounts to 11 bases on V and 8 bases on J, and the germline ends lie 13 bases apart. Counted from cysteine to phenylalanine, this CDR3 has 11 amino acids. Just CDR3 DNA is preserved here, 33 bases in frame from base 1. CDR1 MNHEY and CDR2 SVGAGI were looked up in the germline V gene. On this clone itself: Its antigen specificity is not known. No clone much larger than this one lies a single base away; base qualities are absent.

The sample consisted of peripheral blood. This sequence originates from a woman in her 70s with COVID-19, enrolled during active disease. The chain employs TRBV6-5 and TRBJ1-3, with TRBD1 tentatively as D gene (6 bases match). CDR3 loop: CAGGAQDTIYF. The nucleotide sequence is TGTGCCGGGGGGGCGCAGGACACCATATATTTT.